This T cell receptor beta chain was identified in a study of T cell responses to AZD1222 COVID-19 vaccine. Second-dose groups at about 4 or about 12 weeks were pooled. Findings and caveats of the study: Spike regions recognized by vaccine-associated CD4 TCRs spanned the protein, led by 160-218 and 743-854. Clonal diversity may have been underestimated in mostly white British donors. Spike-specific TCR repertoires showed rising breadth and depth after two AZD1222 doses.

With respect to this clone: Its antigen is unidentified.

TCRdb's copy holds only in-frame clones and misses some; the assay was immunoSEQ multiplex PCR. The sample has 90,000 to 120,000 clones; 75% to 95% are singletons. The CDR3 has 14 amino acids. Looked up from germline, CDR1 is MNHEY and CDR2 is SMNVEV (reference sequence). The V gene lost 4 bases and the J gene lost 7 bases, with 16 bases spanning the gap. Source: peripheral blood, taken 28 days after the second AZD1222 dose. V is TRBV27 and J is TRBJ1-2, with D unclear. This receptor was taken from an adult who received the AZD1222 COVID-19 vaccine. The CDR3 sequence is CASSSTPPKGGYTF. The CDR3 nucleotides read TGTGCCAGCAGTTCGACGCCGCCGAAGGGTGGCTACACCTTC.